Below, one T cell receptor (beta chain) is given with its context. Its cognate antigen is unknown. This sample is drawn from a study of siplizumab effects on memory and regulatory T cells. Overall study results and limits: In the presence of siplizumab, alloreactive sequences traceable to unstimulated CD4+ memory cells were significantly reduced. Researchers could map only a minor fraction of alloreactive clones to unstimulated subsets. Relative to controls at 25% to 30%, mappable alloreactive CD4+ clones exhibited a mean Treg-derived proportion of more than 60% with siplizumab.

Assay: immunoSEQ multiplex PCR; the TCRdb copy retains only in-frame clones and omits some. The table shows approximately 50,000 clones, with about 93% occurring only once. The TCR sequence derives from a human donor in good health. The sample consisted of CD8+ T cells sorted from blood.

This chain's CDR3 is CASSLLPNRDTQYF. The CDR3, as DNA: TGCGCCAGCAGCTTACTCCCCAATCGAGATACGCAGTATTTT. This chain joins TRBV5-1 and TRBJ2-3; D not certain. The CDR3 is 14 amino acids. Looked up from germline, CDR1 is SGHRS and CDR2 is YFSETQ. V lost 2 bases and J 5 bases, leaving 12 bases between the germline ends.